The 28 T cell receptor beta chains listed next were all sequenced from one sample in a study of blood T cell repertoires in COVID-19. TCRdb's table, derived via immunoSEQ multiplex PCR, lists solely in-frame clones and lacks some. The table has fewer than 90,000 clones, about 95% seen once. Sequences were obtained from peripheral blood. The receptor source for this set is a human donor with active COVID-19. The donor label of this sample is uncertain.

This chain connects TRBV19 to TRBJ2-7, with D possibly matching TRBD1 (6 bases). Per germline, CDR1 LNHDA and CDR2 SQIVND (reference sequence). CDR3 length equals 10 residues. Between the trimmed V and J ends, which lost 9 bases and 4 bases, there was a span of 7 bases. As DNA, the CDR3 is TGTGCCAGCGGACAGTACGAGCAGTACTTC. It specifies CASGQYEQYF.

The gene calls are TRBV5-1 and TRBJ2-1; maybe TRBD2 (6 bases). Trimming removed 1 base from V and 0 bases from J, with 11 bases in between. Per the germline V gene, CDR1 is SGHRS and CDR2 is YFSETQ. The CDR3 is 16 residues long. Written as DNA, the CDR3 is TGCGCCAGCAGCTTGACTACCGGGAGCTCCTACAATGAGCAGTTCTTC. Encoded protein: CASSLTTGSSYNEQFF.

As to this clone: One junction end does not reproduce the germline sequence, and a read error may be involved. This sequence joins TRBV7-2 and TRBJ2-1; the match to TRBD2 covers 10 bases. The CDR3 loop spans 14 amino acids. Germline-derived CDR1 and CDR2 are SGHTA and FQGNSA. The CDR3 DNA is TGTGCCAGCAGCCTAGCGGGAGAATACAATGAGCAGTTCTTC. Amino acid sequence: CASSLAGEYNEQFF.

The chain couples TRBV7-8 to TRBJ1-2; 8 nucleotides match TRBD1. CDR1 and CDR2 from the germline V gene are SGHVS and FQNEAQ. This CDR3 is built from 14 residues. The V gene end was trimmed by 5 bases and the J gene end by 4 bases; junction bases not matched to a gene: 6. DNA for the CDR3: TGTGCCAGCAGCCCAACCGGACAGGGCTATGGCTACACCTTC. It encodes CASSPTGQGYGYTF.

The genes are TRBV7-6 and TRBJ2-3, with 9 bases aligning to TRBD1. After removal of 3 bases from V and 1 base from J, the junction contained 2 bases not matched to a gene. The CDR3 runs 15 residues. Germline CDR1 reads SGHVS; CDR2 reads FNYEAQ. The CDR3 region is CASSFRTGGTDTQYF. CDR3 coding DNA: TGTGCCAGCAGCTTCCGGACAGGGGGCACAGATACGCAGTATTTT.

The CDR3 protein is CAISTSPAGGGEQFF. Written as DNA, the CDR3 is TGTGCCATCAGTACCTCCCCAGCGGGAGGCGGTGAGCAGTTCTTC. V gene TRBV10-3 combines with J gene TRBJ2-1, with 9 bases matching TRBD2. Germline CDR1 ENHRY, CDR2 SYGVKD. J lost 9 bases, V lost 5 bases, and 11 bases had no gene match. The CDR3 totals 15 residues.

This clone appeared once. The chain uses TRBV28 and TRBJ2-7, with a tentative D call TRBD1 (6 bases). The CDR3 runs 14 residues. V lost 3 bases and J 5 bases, leaving 14 bases between the germline ends. Germline V gives CDR1 MDHEN, CDR2 SYDVKM. The CDR3 region has the DNA TGTGCCAGCAGTTTCGCAGGGGACCGGGACGAGCAGTACTTC. Translation gives CASSFAGDRDEQYF. The full variable domain, rest sourced from reference TRBV28 and TRBJ2-7, is DVKVTQSSRYLVKRTGEKVFLECVQDMDHENMFWYRQDPGLGLRLIYFSYDVKMKEKGDIPEGYSVSREKKERFSLILESASTNQTSMYLCASSFAGDRDEQYFGPGTRLTVT.

The V gene is TRBV19, the J gene TRBJ2-3; 8 bases fit TRBD2. There are 15 residues in the CDR3. Germline lookup yields CDR1 LNHDA and CDR2 SQIVND (reference sequence). With 8 bases clipped from V and 4 bases from J, the junction kept 11 bases outside the gene matches. CDR3 sequence (DNA): TGTGCCAGTCGAACCGGGACTAGGGCCGCAGATACGCAGTATTTT. Translation: CASRTGTRAADTQYF.

The table lists this clone with a count of one. This chain uses TRBV12-3 or TRBV12-4 with TRBJ2-7, with TRBD2 matching over 8 bases. This CDR3 has 12 residues. V shed 3 bases, J shed 6 bases, and the junction held 1 base outside the gene matches. The CDR3: CASSFRGGEQYF. Here the CDR3 DNA reads TGTGCCAGCAGTTTTCGGGGGGGCGAGCAGTACTTC.

The chain carries TRBV7-9 and TRBJ2-5, with D possibly matching TRBD2 (5 bases). Between the trimmed V and J ends, which lost 5 bases and 7 bases, there was a span of 17 bases. The germline V gene encodes CDR1 SEHNR and CDR2 FQNEAQ (reference sequence). This CDR3 comprises 14 residues. Written as DNA, the CDR3 is TGTGCCAGCAGCCCTCTTCAAGCCCGGGGGACCCAGTACTTC. Translated: CASSPLQARGTQYF.

The chain couples TRBV7-9 to TRBJ2-3; 9 bases fit TRBD1. The CDR3 runs to 15 residues. The ends lost 5 bases at V and 2 bases at J; junction bases unmatched: 5. Germline values: CDR1 SEHNR, CDR2 FQNEAQ (reference sequence). The CDR3 spells CASSQQGANTDTQYF. CDR3 bases: TGTGCCAGCAGCCAACAGGGGGCTAACACAGATACGCAGTATTTT.

The chain recombines TRBV19 with TRBJ2-1; 12 bases are shared with TRBD2. The CDR3 has 24 amino acids. In germline, CDR1 is LNHDA, CDR2 SQIVND (reference sequence). V dropped 0 bases and J dropped 1; count of bases not matched to a gene: 22. CDR3 in amino acids: CASSIDTLAGGPGVFVPSYNEQFF. The CDR3 DNA sequence: TGTGCCAGTAGTATAGACACTCTAGCGGGGGGGCCCGGGGTTTTTGTCCCTTCCTACAATGAGCAGTTCTTC.

Written as DNA, the CDR3 is TGCGCCAGCAGCGCGGGGACAGGGGGAAACGAAAAACTGTTTTTT. It is translated as CASSAGTGGNEKLFF. This chain joins TRBV5-1 and TRBJ1-4; 11 bases are shared with TRBD1. V was pared by 4 bases and J by 8 bases, with 7 bases of the junction left unmatched. This CDR3 region has 15 residues. Germline assignment: CDR1 SGHRS and CDR2 YFSETQ.

The chain uses TRBV5-1 and TRBJ1-1; no definite D call. Germline loops: CDR1 SGHRS, CDR2 YFSETQ. The CDR3 totals 14 residues. The V end was cut by 0 bases, the J end by 0 bases, with 6 bases between. This CDR3 reads CASSLVPVNTEAFF. The CDR3 nucleotides read TGCGCCAGCAGCTTGGTCCCGGTGAACACTGAAGCTTTCTTT.

The chain has TRBV29-1 and TRBJ2-5; TRBD1 matches 8 bases. Germline CDR1 is SQVTM and CDR2 is ANQGSEA. The V gene end was trimmed by 4 bases and the J gene end by 5 bases; junction bases not matched to a gene: 6. This CDR3 is 13 amino acids long. The CDR3 reads CSVATGGKETQYF. CDR3 nucleotide sequence: TGCAGCGTTGCCACAGGGGGTAAGGAGACCCAGTACTTC. Using reference TRBV29-1 and TRBJ2-5 for the parts outside the CDR3, the full variable domain is SAVISQKPSRDICQRGTSLTIQCQVDSQVTMMFWYRQQPGQSLTLIATANQGSEATYESGFVIDKFPISRPNLTFSTLTVSNMSPEDSSIYLCSVATGGKETQYFGPGTRLLVL.

J is TRBJ1-1 and V is TRBV21-1; the table calls TRBD1, which could not be checked here. TRBV21-1 represents a pseudogene. This CDR3 is 18 amino acids long. The CDR3 sequence: CASSKVFQGVKMNTEAFF. In nucleotides, the CDR3 is TGTGCCAGCAGCAAAGTGTTTCAGGGGGTGAAAATGAACACTGAAGCTTTCTTT.

The chain is built from TRBV3-1 (or the pseudogene TRBV3-2) and TRBJ2-1, with D possibly TRBD1 on 6 matching bases. CDR3 size: 11 residues. Germline V gives CDR1 LGHDT, CDR2 YNNKEL (reference sequence). V shed 1 base and J shed 15 bases, with 10 bases lying between them. The CDR3 reads CASSQVGAPFF. The CDR3 region has the DNA TGTGCCAGCAGCCAAGTGGGGGCCCCGTTCTTC.

This clone was detected only once. The genes are TRBV6-5 and TRBJ2-7; D might be TRBD1 (6 bases). The CDR3 extends over 14 amino acids. The V end lost 4 bases, the J end lost 2 bases, and 12 bases lay between the germline ends. Germline assignment: CDR1 MNHEY and CDR2 SVGAGI. The CDR3 DNA reads as TGTGCCAGCAGTTCCGACAGGTACCCCTACGAGCAGTACTTC. Residues: CASSSDRYPYEQYF.

The CDR3: CASSHSLSLAGGRILSYEQYF. CDR3 nucleotides: TGCGCCAGCAGCCATAGCCTCTCACTAGCGGGGGGCCGCATCCTCTCCTACGAGCAGTACTTC. V gene TRBV4-1 combines with J gene TRBJ2-7; TRBD2 matches at 12 bases. CDR1 is MGHRA, CDR2 YSYEKL, per germline. This CDR3 is built from 21 residues. V lost 3 bases, J lost 0 bases, and 18 bases stayed unmatched.

The chain is built from TRBV18 and TRBJ1-6; 10 bases line up with TRBD1. The junction had 10 bases not matched to a gene; V was cut back by 6 bases and J by 8 bases. The CDR3 length is 16 residues. The germline gives CDR1 KGHSH, CDR2 LQKENI. Here the CDR3 DNA reads TGTGCCAGCTCGCCTAGGACCGGGACAGGGGATTCACCCCTCCACTTT. This encodes CASSPRTGTGDSPLHF.

The genes are TRBV12-3 or TRBV12-4 and TRBJ2-2; 7 positions agree with TRBD2. The CDR3 totals 13 residues. Trimming cost V 3 bases and J 6 bases; bases outside gene matches: 1. The CDR3 nucleotides read TGTGCCAGCAGTTTCGCGGGGGCCGGGGAGCTGTTTTTT. Protein sequence: CASSFAGAGELFF.

The chain has TRBV11-2 and TRBJ2-7; TRBD2 aligns across 7 bases. The CDR3 runs 14 residues. CDR1 is SGHAT, CDR2 FQNNGV, per germline. J gave up 4 bases and V 1 base, and 4 bases lay outside the gene matches. The CDR3 DNA reads TGTGCCAGCAGCTTAGGACTAGCCCTTTACGAGCAGTACTTC. It specifies CASSLGLALYEQYF.

The V and J genes are TRBV2 and TRBJ2-7; the match to TRBD2 covers 15 bases. CDR1 and CDR2 from the germline V gene are SNHLY and FYNNEI. There are 16 residues in the CDR3. After removal of 6 bases from V and 2 bases from J, the junction contained 5 bases not matched to a gene. The CDR3 region is CASRPGLAGGPYEQYF. For the CDR3, the DNA is TGTGCCAGCAGACCGGGACTAGCGGGAGGCCCCTACGAGCAGTACTTC. The full variable domain, its missing parts supplied by reference TRBV2 and TRBJ2-7, is EPEVTQTPSHQVTQMGQEVILRCVPISNHLYFYWYRQILGQKVEFLVSFYNNEISEKSEIFDDQFSVERPDGSNFTLKIRSTKLEDSAMYFCASRPGLAGGPYEQYFGPGTRLTVT.

CDR3 amino acids: CASHTGPGELFF. For the CDR3, the DNA is TGTGCCAGCCACACAGGGCCCGGGGAGCTGTTTTTT. The V gene is TRBV21-1, the J gene TRBJ2-2; the table's D call, TRBD1, has no DNA check behind it. TRBV21-1 is a pseudogene locus. The CDR3 contains 12 residues.

V gene TRBV18 combines with J gene TRBJ2-5; a weak D match, TRBD1 (5 bases). This CDR3 comprises 14 residues. Trimming took 3 bases from V and 2 from J, leaving 10 bases between them. CDR1 is KGHSH, CDR2 LQKENI, per germline. The CDR3 DNA follows: TGTGCCAGCTCACCCAGGGTGACTCAAGAGACCCAGTACTTC. This sequence encodes CASSPRVTQETQYF.

The chain carries TRBV5-5 and TRBJ2-7, with 7 bases fitting TRBD1. Germline V lookup: CDR1 SGHKS, CDR2 YYEKEE (reference sequence). This CDR3 is built from 15 residues. Trimming at V came to 7 bases and at J to 3 bases, leaving 13 bases not matched to a gene. DNA of the CDR3: TGTGCCAGCTTCCTGGACAGGTCGTTTAGCTACGAGCAGTACTTC. Translation gives CASFLDRSFSYEQYF.

V and J are TRBV3-1 (or the pseudogene TRBV3-2) and TRBJ2-3; D ambiguous. V was clipped by 4 bases and J by 3 bases, with 17 bases between them. CDR1 is LGHDT, CDR2 YNNKEL, per germline (reference sequence). The length of the CDR3 is 16 residues. DNA for the CDR3: TGTGCCAGCAGCCCCTGCGGCGAGGTGAGGACAGATACGCAGTATTTT. Amino acids: CASSPCGEVRTDTQYF.

The chain is built from TRBV6-1 and TRBJ2-1, with TRBD1 matching 9 bases. Germline-derived CDR1 and CDR2 are MNHNS and SASEGT. The CDR3 length is 16 residues. The J segment lost 5 bases and the V segment lost 4 bases, leaving 9 bases of the junction unmatched. DNA for the CDR3: TGTGCCAGCAGTGCAACTCGGGGACAGGGAAACAATGAGCAGTTCTTC. It translates to CASSATRGQGNNEQFF.